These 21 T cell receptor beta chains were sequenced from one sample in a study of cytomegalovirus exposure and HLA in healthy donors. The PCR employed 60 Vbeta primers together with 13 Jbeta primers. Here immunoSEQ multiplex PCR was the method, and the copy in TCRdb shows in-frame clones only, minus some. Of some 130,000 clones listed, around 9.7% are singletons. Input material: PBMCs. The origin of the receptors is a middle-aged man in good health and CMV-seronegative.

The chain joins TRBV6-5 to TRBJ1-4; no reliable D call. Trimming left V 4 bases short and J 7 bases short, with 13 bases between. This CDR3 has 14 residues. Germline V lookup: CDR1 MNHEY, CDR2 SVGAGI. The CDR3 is CASSSDTSSEKLFF. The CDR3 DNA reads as TGTGCCAGCAGTTCTGACACCTCGAGTGAAAAACTGTTTTTT.

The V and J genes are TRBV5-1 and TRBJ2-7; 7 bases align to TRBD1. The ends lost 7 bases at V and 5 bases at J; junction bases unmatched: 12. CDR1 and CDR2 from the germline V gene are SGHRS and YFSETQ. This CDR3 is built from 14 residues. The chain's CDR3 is CASEPGTARNEQYF. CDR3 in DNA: TGCGCCAGCGAACCCGGGACAGCAAGAAACGAGCAGTACTTC.

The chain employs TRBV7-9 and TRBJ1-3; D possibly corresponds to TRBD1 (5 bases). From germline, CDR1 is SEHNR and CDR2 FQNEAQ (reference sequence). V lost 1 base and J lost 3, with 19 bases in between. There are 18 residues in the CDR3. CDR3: CASSLGAGTRKIGNTIYF. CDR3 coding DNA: TGTGCCAGCAGCTTAGGGGCAGGGACTCGAAAGATTGGAAACACCATATATTTT. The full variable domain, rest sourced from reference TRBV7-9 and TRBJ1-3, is DTGVSQNPRHKITKRGQNVTFRCDPISEHNRLYWYRQTLGQGPEFLTYFQNEAQLEKSRLLSDRFSAERPKGSFSTLEIQRTEQGDSAMYLCASSLGAGTRKIGNTIYFGEGSWLTVV.

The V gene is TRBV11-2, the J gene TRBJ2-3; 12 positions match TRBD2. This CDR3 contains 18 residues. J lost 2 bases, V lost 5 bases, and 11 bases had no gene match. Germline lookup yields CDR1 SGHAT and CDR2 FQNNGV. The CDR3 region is CASSARVSSGRVTDTQYF. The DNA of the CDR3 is TGTGCCAGCAGCGCCCGAGTCTCTAGCGGGAGGGTCACAGATACGCAGTATTTT.

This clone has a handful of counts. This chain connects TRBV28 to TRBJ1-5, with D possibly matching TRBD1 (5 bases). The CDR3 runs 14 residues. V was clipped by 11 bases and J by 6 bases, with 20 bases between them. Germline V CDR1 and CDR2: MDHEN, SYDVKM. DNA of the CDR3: TGTGCCGTCCCAGGGAGGGAAGCCGCTCAGCCCCAGCATTTT. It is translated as CAVPGREAAQPQHF.

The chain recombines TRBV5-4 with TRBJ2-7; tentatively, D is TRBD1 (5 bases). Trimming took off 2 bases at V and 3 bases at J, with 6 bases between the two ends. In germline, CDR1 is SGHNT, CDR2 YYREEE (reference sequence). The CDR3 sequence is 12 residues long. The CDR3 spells CASSFQGYEQYF. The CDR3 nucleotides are TGTGCCAGCAGCTTCCAGGGCTACGAGCAGTACTTC.

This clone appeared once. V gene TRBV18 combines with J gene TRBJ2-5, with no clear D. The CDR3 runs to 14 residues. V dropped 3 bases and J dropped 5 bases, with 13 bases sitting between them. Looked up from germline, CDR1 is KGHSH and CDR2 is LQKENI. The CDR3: CASSPRALHETQYF. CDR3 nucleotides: TGTGCCAGCTCACCTCGAGCCCTTCACGAGACCCAGTACTTC.

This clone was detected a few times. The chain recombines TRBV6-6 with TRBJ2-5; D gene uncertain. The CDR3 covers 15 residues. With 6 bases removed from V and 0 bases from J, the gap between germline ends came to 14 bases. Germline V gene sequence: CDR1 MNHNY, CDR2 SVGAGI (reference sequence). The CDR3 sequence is CASRAGDGYQETQYF. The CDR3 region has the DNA TGTGCCAGCAGAGCTGGAGACGGGTACCAAGAGACCCAGTACTTC.

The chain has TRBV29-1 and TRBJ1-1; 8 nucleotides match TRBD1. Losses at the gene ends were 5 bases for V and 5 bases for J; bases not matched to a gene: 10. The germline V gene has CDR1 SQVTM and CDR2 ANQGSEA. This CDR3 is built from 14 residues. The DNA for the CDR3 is TGCAGCGTTAGGGCAGGGGGCGAAAAGACTGAAGCTTTCTTT. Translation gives CSVRAGGEKTEAFF.

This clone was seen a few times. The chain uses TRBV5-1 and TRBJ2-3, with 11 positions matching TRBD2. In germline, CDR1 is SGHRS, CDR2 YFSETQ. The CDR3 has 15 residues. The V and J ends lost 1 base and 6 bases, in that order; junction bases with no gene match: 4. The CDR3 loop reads CASSLTSGSSDTQYF. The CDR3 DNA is TGCGCCAGCAGCTTGACTAGCGGGAGTTCGGATACGCAGTATTTT. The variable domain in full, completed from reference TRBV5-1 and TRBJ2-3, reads KAGVTQTPRYLIKTRGQQVTLSCSPISGHRSVSWYQQTPGQGLQFLFEYFSETQRNKGNFPGRFSGRQFSNSRSEMNVSTLELGDSALYLCASSLTSGSSDTQYFGPGTRLTVL.

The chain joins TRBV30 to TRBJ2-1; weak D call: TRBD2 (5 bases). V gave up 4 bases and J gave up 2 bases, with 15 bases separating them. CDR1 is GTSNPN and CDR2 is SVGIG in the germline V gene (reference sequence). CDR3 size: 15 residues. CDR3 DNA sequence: TGTGCCTGGAATCCCCGGGGAGACACCTACAATGAGCAGTTCTTC. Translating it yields CAWNPRGDTYNEQFF.

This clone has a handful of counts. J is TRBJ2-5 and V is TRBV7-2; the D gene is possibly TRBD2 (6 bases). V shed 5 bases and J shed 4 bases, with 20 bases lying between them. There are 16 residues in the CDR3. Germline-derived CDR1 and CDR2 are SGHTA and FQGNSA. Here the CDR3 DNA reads TGTGCCAGCAGCGAACAAGGCAATCGGGGAGGAGAGACCCAGTACTTC. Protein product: CASSEQGNRGGETQYF.

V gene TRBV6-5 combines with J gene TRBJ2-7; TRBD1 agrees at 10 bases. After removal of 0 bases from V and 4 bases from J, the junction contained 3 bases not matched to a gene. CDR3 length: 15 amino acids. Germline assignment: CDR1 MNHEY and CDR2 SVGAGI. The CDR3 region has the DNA TGTGCCAGCAGTTACTCGAGGACAGGGGGGTACGAGCAGTACTTC. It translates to CASSYSRTGGYEQYF.

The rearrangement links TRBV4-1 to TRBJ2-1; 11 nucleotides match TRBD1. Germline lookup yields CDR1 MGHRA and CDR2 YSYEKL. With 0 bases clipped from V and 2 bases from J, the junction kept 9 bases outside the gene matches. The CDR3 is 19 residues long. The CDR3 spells CASSQELSWGQGAYNEQFF. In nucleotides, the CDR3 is TGCGCCAGCAGCCAAGAACTTTCGTGGGGACAGGGGGCCTACAATGAGCAGTTCTTC.

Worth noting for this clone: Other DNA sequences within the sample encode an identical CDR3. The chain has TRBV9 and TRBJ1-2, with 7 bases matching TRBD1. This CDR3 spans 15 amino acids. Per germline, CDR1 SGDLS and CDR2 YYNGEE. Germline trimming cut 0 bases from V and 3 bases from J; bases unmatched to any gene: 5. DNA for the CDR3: TGTGCCAGCAGCGTAGCCCCAGGGGGAGACTATGGCTACACCTTC. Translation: CASSVAPGGDYGYTF.

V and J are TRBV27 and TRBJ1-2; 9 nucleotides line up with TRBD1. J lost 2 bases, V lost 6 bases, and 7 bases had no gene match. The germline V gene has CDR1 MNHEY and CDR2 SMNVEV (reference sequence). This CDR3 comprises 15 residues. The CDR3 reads CASSFTGTGNYGYTF. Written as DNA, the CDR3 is TGTGCCAGCAGCTTCACCGGGACAGGGAACTATGGCTACACCTTC.

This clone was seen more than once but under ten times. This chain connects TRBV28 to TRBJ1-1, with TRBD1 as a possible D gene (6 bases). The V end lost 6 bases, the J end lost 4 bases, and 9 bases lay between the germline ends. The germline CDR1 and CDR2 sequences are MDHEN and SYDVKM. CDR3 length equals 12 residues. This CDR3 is CASSNRVTEAFF. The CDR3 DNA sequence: TGTGCCAGCAGCAACAGGGTCACTGAAGCTTTCTTT.

The CDR3 is CASRVDPGQTEETQYF. The CDR3 bases are TGTGCCAGCAGAGTTGACCCAGGTCAGACCGAAGAGACCCAGTACTTC. The chain has TRBV5-4 and TRBJ2-5; D remains ambiguous. CDR1 and CDR2 from the germline V gene are SGHNT and YYREEE (reference sequence). Trimming took 5 bases from V and 3 from J, leaving 20 bases between them. This CDR3 contains 16 residues.

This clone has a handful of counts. Here the CDR3 reads CASSSVRGQPQHF. The CDR3 DNA sequence: TGCGCCAGCAGTTCGGTGAGAGGTCAGCCCCAGCATTTT. The gene calls are TRBV10-1 and TRBJ1-5, with D unclear. The CDR3 totals 13 residues. The V and J ends lost 5 bases and 6 bases respectively, with 11 bases between them. CDR1 is WNHNN and CDR2 is SYGVQD in the germline V gene (reference sequence).

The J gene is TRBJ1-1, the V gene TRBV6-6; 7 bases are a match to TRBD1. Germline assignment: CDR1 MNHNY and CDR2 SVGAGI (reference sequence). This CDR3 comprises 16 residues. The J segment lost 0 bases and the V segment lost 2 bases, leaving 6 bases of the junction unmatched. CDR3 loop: CASSYTLGTVNTEAFF. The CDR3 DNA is TGTGCCAGCAGTTACACCCTGGGGACAGTGAACACTGAAGCTTTCTTT.

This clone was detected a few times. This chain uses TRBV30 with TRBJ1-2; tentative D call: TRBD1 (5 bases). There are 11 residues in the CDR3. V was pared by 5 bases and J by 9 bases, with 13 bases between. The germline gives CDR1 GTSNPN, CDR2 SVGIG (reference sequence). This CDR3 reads CAWALGASYTF. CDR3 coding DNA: TGTGCCTGGGCCCTAGGGGCCAGCTACACCTTC.